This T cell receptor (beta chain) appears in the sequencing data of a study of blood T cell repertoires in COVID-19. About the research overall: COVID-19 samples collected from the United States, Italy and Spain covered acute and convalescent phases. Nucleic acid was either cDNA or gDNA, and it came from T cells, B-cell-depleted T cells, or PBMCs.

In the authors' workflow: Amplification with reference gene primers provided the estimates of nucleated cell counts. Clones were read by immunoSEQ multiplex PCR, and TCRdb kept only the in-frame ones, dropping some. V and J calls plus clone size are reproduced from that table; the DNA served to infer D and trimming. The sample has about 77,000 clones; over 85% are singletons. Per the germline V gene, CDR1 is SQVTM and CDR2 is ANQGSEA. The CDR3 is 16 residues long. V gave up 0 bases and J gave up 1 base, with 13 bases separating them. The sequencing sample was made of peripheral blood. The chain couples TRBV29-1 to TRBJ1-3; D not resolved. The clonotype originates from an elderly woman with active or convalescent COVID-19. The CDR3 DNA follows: TGCAGCGTTGAAGAATGGAGGGCTCCTTCTGGAAACACCATATATTTT. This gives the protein CSVEEWRAPSGNTIYF.